One and the same sample provided the 10 T cell receptor beta chains below, sequenced in a study of T cell changes during pregnancy in multiple sclerosis. Assay used: immunoSEQ multiplex PCR; TCRdb lists only in-frame clones, some missing. The table shows approximately 88,000 clones, with about 93% occurring only once. Sequencing used peripheral blood, obtained in the third trimester of pregnancy. The receptors derive from a female donor with multiple sclerosis, enrolled in a pregnancy study.

This clone was counted once. The gene calls are TRBV7-9 and TRBJ1-1, with D unresolved. The CDR3 runs 12 residues. Germline-derived CDR1 and CDR2 are SEHNR and FQNEAQ (reference sequence). V lost 8 bases and J lost 3, with 10 bases in between. The CDR3 here is CASREQYTEAFF. CDR3 DNA: TGTGCCAGCCGGGAGCAGTACACTGAAGCTTTCTTT.

This chain links TRBV29-1 with TRBJ2-1; TRBD2 matches 7 bases. CDR1 and CDR2 from the germline V gene are SQVTM and ANQGSEA. Trimming at V came to 6 bases and at J to 3 bases, leaving 14 bases not matched to a gene. CDR3 length: 16 residues. In DNA form, the CDR3 reads TGCAGCGTAGACTGGGGCATAATAGCGGGCTACAATGAGCAGTTCTTC. Encoded protein: CSVDWGIIAGYNEQFF.

The rearrangement uses TRBV10-3 and TRBJ2-1; 9 bases are shared with TRBD1. The CDR3 extends over 14 amino acids. The ends lost 4 bases at V and 2 bases at J; junction bases unmatched: 0. From germline, CDR1 is ENHRY and CDR2 SYGVKD. CDR3 sequence reads: CAISGQGAYNEQFF. The DNA of the CDR3 is TGTGCCATCAGTGGACAGGGGGCCTACAATGAGCAGTTCTTC.

The chain is built from TRBV2 and TRBJ2-1; D may be TRBD2 (6 bases). The CDR3 is made up of 13 amino acids. Germline lookup yields CDR1 SNHLY and CDR2 FYNNEI. Trimming shortened V by 7 bases and J by 9 bases, and 16 bases separated the two germline ends. CDR3 in amino acids: CASKRGETTEQFF. The CDR3 nucleotides are TGTGCCAGCAAACGCGGGGAGACAACTGAGCAGTTCTTC.

The chain couples TRBV11-2 to TRBJ1-5; no clear D. V was pared by 2 bases and J by 5 bases, with 7 bases between. The germline V gene encodes CDR1 SGHAT and CDR2 FQNNGV. The CDR3 has 13 amino acids. CDR3 residues: CASSLWAHQPQHF. The CDR3 nucleotides read TGTGCCAGCAGCTTATGGGCGCATCAGCCCCAGCATTTT.

The chain links TRBV2 to TRBJ2-7; D is ambiguous. V lost 6 bases, J lost 5 bases, and 11 bases lay in between. There are 12 residues in the CDR3. CDR1 and CDR2 from the germline V gene are SNHLY and FYNNEI. CDR3 nucleotides: TGTGCCAGCAGCCCCGTGAGGCACGAGCAGTACTTC. Translation: CASSPVRHEQYF.

This rearrangement joins TRBV6-5 to TRBJ1-1, with D unresolved. Germline V gene sequence: CDR1 MNHEY, CDR2 SVGAGI. V was clipped by 2 bases and J by 3 bases, with 7 bases between them. The CDR3 sequence is 13 residues long. The CDR3 bases are TGTGCCAGCAGTTACGAACGGGACACTGAAGCTTTCTTT. It is translated as CASSYERDTEAFF.

The chain couples TRBV6-4 to TRBJ2-1; the match to TRBD2 covers 12 bases. The germline V gene encodes CDR1 MRHNA and CDR2 SNTAGT. The ends lost 5 bases at V and 8 bases at J; junction bases unmatched: 7. The CDR3 sequence is 15 residues long. The CDR3 protein is CASSRLAGAGDEQFF. The CDR3 coding sequence is TGTGCCAGCAGTAGACTAGCGGGAGCTGGTGATGAGCAGTTCTTC.

The chain uses TRBV2 and TRBJ2-3, with TRBD2 identical over 12 bases. The CDR3 covers 15 residues. V was clipped by 10 bases and J by 3 bases; unmatched bases: 8. Germline CDR1 reads SNHLY; CDR2 reads FYNNEI. The CDR3, as DNA: TGTGCCACTCAGAGAGGGACTAGCGGGACAGATACGCAGTATTTT. This gives the protein CATQRGTSGTDTQYF.

This clone was seen once. This chain links TRBV18 with TRBJ2-7, with D hard to call. The germline gives CDR1 KGHSH, CDR2 LQKENI. The ends were cut back, 10 bases at V and 9 bases at J, with 10 bases in the middle. There are 9 residues in the CDR3. Here the CDR3 DNA reads TGTGCCATCGCACATCGGCAGTACTTC. Protein sequence: CAIAHRQYF.